These 13 T cell receptor beta chains came from one sample sequenced in a study of type 1 regulatory T cells (dated by TCRdb to the early 2020s). Sequencing instrument: Illumina MiSeq. Through fastp at Q25 and MiXCR, TCRdb rebuilt clones from the public reads, retaining in-frame beta chains. A single entry per CDR3 protein holds the most common genes and DNA from its merged rows. The sample table records about 68,000 distinct CDR3 sequences; roughly three fifths of these occur just once. Clones ranked in the top ten supply 7.6% of the sample. Their antigens are not known. The material sequenced was cultured T cells, either the whole culture or a sorted T cell fraction (not recorded which). The cell subset or site label here, explained by the study, means: Tr1-enriched cell product generated in vitro against host alloantigens. The receptors here all came from a human donor in good health.

The CDR3 DNA follows: TGCAGTGCTAGAGCCGCTAGCGGTACCATCTACGAGCAGTACTTC. Protein sequence: CSARAASGTIYEQYF. The chain combines TRBV20-1 with TRBJ2-7; 7 nucleotides align to TRBD2. V lost 1 base to trimming and J lost 3 bases; unmatched junction nucleotides: 9. The CDR3 extends over 15 amino acids. Germline CDR1 is DFQATT and CDR2 is SNEGSKA (reference sequence).

This chain uses TRBV6-6 with TRBJ2-5; no clear D. CDR1 MNHNY and CDR2 SVGAGI come from the germline V gene (reference sequence). The CDR3 has 11 residues. Trimming stripped 6 bases from V and 0 bases from J, with 2 bases between. The CDR3 DNA sequence: TGTGCCAGCAGGAACCAAGAGACCCAGTACTTC. Translation gives CASRNQETQYF.

This clonotype was recorded only once. J is TRBJ1-2 and V is TRBV25-1, with TRBD1 identical over 7 bases. Germline CDR1 is MGHDK and CDR2 is SYGVNS. The CDR3 totals 13 residues. V gave up 0 bases and J gave up 14 bases; unmatched junction bases: 9. CDR3 sequence: CASSEYVGRGLTF. The CDR3 DNA reads as TGTGCCAGCAGTGAATACGTCGGTAGGGGGCTTACCTTC.

This chain links TRBV27 with TRBJ2-1, with 11 bases matching TRBD2. CDR1 MNHEY and CDR2 SMNVEV come from the germline V gene (reference sequence). The J segment lost 5 bases and the V segment lost 7 bases, leaving 10 bases of the junction unmatched. This CDR3 contains 16 residues. The CDR3 loop reads CASTSLSSGRHNEQFF. As DNA, the CDR3 is TGTGCCAGCACTTCCCTCTCTAGCGGGAGGCACAATGAGCAGTTCTTC.

This chain connects TRBV7-2 to TRBJ1-5; D is undetermined. The CDR3 length is 15 residues. CDR1 is SGHTA and CDR2 is FQGNSA in the germline V gene. V was trimmed by 2 bases and J by 1 base, leaving 9 bases between them. The CDR3 is CASSLSWLSNQPQHF. The CDR3 DNA reads as TGTGCCAGCAGCTTATCGTGGTTAAGCAATCAGCCCCAGCATTTT.

This chain joins TRBV20-1 and TRBJ2-7; TRBD1 aligns across 11 bases. V lost 4 bases and J lost 6; bases outside the gene matches: 11. The CDR3 is 15 residues long. Germline V gene sequence: CDR1 DFQATT, CDR2 SNEGSKA (reference sequence). CDR3 region: CSATRLSGTGGEQYF. The CDR3 DNA reads TGCAGTGCTACCCGACTGTCCGGGACAGGGGGCGAGCAGTACTTC.

V usage is TRBV4-1 and J usage is TRBJ2-4, with D hard to call. Trimming cost V 5 bases and J 2 bases, with 13 bases left between them. Looked up from germline, CDR1 is MGHRA and CDR2 is YSYEKL. The CDR3 covers 15 residues. CDR3 sequence reads: CASSYPWGTKNIQYF. CDR3 DNA sequence: TGCGCCAGCAGCTACCCTTGGGGAACCAAAAACATTCAGTACTTC.

The rearrangement uses TRBV11-2 and TRBJ2-3; unclear D gene. Germline V gene lookup returns CDR1 SGHAT and CDR2 FQNNGV. The CDR3 is 13 residues long. The V end lost 1 base, the J end lost 8 bases, and 10 bases lay between the germline ends. The chain's CDR3 is CASSLGRLGTQYF. Written as DNA, the CDR3 is TGTGCCAGCAGCTTAGGGCGCCTGGGTACGCAGTATTTT.

The gene calls are TRBV6-2 or TRBV6-3 and TRBJ2-1; D is unclear. V was shortened by 6 bases and J by 5 bases, with 8 bases between the two germline ends. The CDR3 length is 12 residues. CDR1 MNHEY and CDR2 SVGEGT come from the germline V gene. The DNA for the CDR3 is TGTGCCAGCAGGAAGAGCGACAATGAGCAGTTCTTC. Protein: CASRKSDNEQFF.

The V and J genes are TRBV30 and TRBJ2-6; D remains ambiguous. This CDR3 contains 15 residues. Germline V CDR1 and CDR2: GTSNPN, SVGIG (reference sequence). V was cut by 2 bases and J by 4 bases, with 12 bases left in between. This chain's CDR3 is CAWSIGSSGANVLTF. The CDR3 nucleotides are TGTGCCTGGAGTATAGGGTCTTCCGGGGCCAACGTCCTGACTTTC.

The CDR3 loop reads CASSHWRGQGNEKLFF. In DNA, the CDR3 is TGTGCCAGCAGCCACTGGCGGGGACAGGGAAATGAAAAACTGTTTTTT. The chain uses TRBV5-4 and TRBJ1-4; 9 nucleotides match TRBD1. The J segment lost 5 bases and the V segment lost 4 bases, leaving 9 bases of the junction unmatched. CDR1 is SGHNT and CDR2 is YYREEE in the germline V gene (reference sequence). This CDR3 contains 16 residues.

This clonotype was observed a few times. CDR3 in amino acids: CASSSDLWEQYF. The CDR3 DNA is TGTGCCAGCAGTTCCGACCTTTGGGAGCAGTACTTC. The chain joins TRBV27 to TRBJ2-7; no clear D gene. Germline CDR1 reads MNHEY; CDR2 reads SMNVEV (reference sequence). Trimming pared 4 bases from V and 7 bases from J, leaving 11 bases between. CDR3 length equals 12 residues.

The chain joins TRBV6-5 to TRBJ2-5; TRBD1 is a possible D gene (5 bases). The germline V gene encodes CDR1 MNHEY and CDR2 SVGAGI. Trimming left V 6 bases short and J 5 bases short, with 13 bases between. The CDR3 extends over 13 amino acids. CDR3 amino acids: CASRAPGLETQYF. The DNA for the CDR3 is TGTGCCAGCAGAGCCCCAGGGTTGGAGACCCAGTACTTC.